A selection of T cell receptor beta chains follows, all from one sample in a study of OX40 agonist ivuxolimab in advanced cancers. Sequencing was performed with immunoSEQ multiplex PCR; in TCRdb, only in-frame clones are kept and a portion is missing. Of 100,000 or so clones detected, approximately 90% appear once; the ten largest clones hold 0.7% to 0.9%. Here the sequenced sample was CD4+ or CD8+ T cells sorted from blood, taken in a trial of the OX40 agonist ivuxolimab. These receptors all come from an adult with an advanced solid tumor such as melanoma, head and neck, liver or kidney cancer. The CDR3 runs from the conserved cysteine through the conserved F or W. A D gene is named only where the DNA matches it firmly. For some rows the clone size is stated as once, few or many, or as a class when expanded; others skip it.

V gene: TRBV19; J gene: TRBJ2-5; D gene: TRBD1; clone size: -; CDR3 DNA: TGTGCCAGTAAAACGACAGGGGGCAGGGAGACCCAGTACTTC; CDR3 protein: CASKTTGGRETQYF
V gene: TRBV28; J gene: TRBJ1-3; D gene: -; clone size: -; CDR3 DNA: TGTGCCAGCATTGGGGCTTCCTCTGGAAACACCATATATTTT; CDR3 protein: CASIGASSGNTIYF
V gene: TRBV4-3; J gene: TRBJ2-2; D gene: -; clone size: -; CDR3 DNA: TGCGCCAGCAGCCAAGATGCGGGGGAGCTGTTTTTT; CDR3 protein: CASSQDAGELFF
V gene: TRBV4-3; J gene: TRBJ1-1; D gene: -; clone size: -; CDR3 DNA: TGCGCCAGCAGCCAAGATCCGGAATTGGGTCAAGCTTTCTTT; CDR3 protein: CASSQDPELGQAFF
V gene: TRBV28; J gene: TRBJ1-5; D gene: -; clone size: few; CDR3 DNA: TGTGCCACAAACCGGGACATTTTTTATAGCAATCAGCCCCAGCATTTT; CDR3 protein: CATNRDIFYSNQPQHF
V gene: TRBV9; J gene: TRBJ2-2; D gene: TRBD2; clone size: -; CDR3 DNA: TGTGCCAGCAGCGCACTAGGACTAGCGGGAGATATCGGGGAGCTGTTTTTT; CDR3 protein: CASSALGLAGDIGELFF
V gene: TRBV5-4; J gene: TRBJ2-5; D gene: -; clone size: -; CDR3 DNA: TGTGCCAGCAGCTCCCCCTTGGACGGTCAAGAGACCCAGTACTTC; CDR3 protein: CASSSPLDGQETQYF
V gene: TRBV6-1; J gene: TRBJ1-1; D gene: -; clone size: -; CDR3 DNA: TGTGCCAGCAGTGAATCAAGGGGTGTTGAAGCTTTCTTT; CDR3 protein: CASSESRGVEAFF
V gene: TRBV11-3; J gene: TRBJ2-1; D gene: -; clone size: -; CDR3 DNA: TGTGCCAGCAGCTTAACAGGGTACAATGAGCAGTTCTTC; CDR3 protein: CASSLTGYNEQFF
V gene: TRBV6-5; J gene: TRBJ1-1; D gene: -; clone size: -; CDR3 DNA: TGTGCCAGCAGTCCACAGGGGAACACTGAAGCTTTCTTT; CDR3 protein: CASSPQGNTEAFF
V gene: TRBV5-1; J gene: TRBJ2-3; D gene: -; clone size: once; CDR3 DNA: TGCGCCAGCAGCTTGCCGGGGCCGGGGGATACGCAGTATTTT; CDR3 protein: CASSLPGPGDTQYF
V gene: TRBV27; J gene: TRBJ1-2; D gene: -; clone size: once; CDR3 DNA: TGTGCCAGCAGTTCTAGGACTGAGATCTATGGCTACACCTTC; CDR3 protein: CASSSRTEIYGYTF
V gene: TRBV11-3; J gene: TRBJ2-1; D gene: -; clone size: -; CDR3 DNA: TGTGCCAGCAGCTCCATTGGACGGAACAATGAGCAGTTCTTC; CDR3 protein: CASSSIGRNNEQFF
V gene: TRBV6-5; J gene: TRBJ2-7; D gene: -; clone size: -; CDR3 DNA: TGTGCCAGCGGGAGGTGGGGAACCGACGAGCAGTACTTC; CDR3 protein: CASGRWGTDEQYF
V gene: TRBV5-1; J gene: TRBJ2-3; D gene: TRBD2; clone size: -; CDR3 DNA: TGCGCCAGCAGCAAGACTAGCAGCACAGATACGCAGTATTTT; CDR3 protein: CASSKTSSTDTQYF
V gene: TRBV19; J gene: TRBJ2-7; D gene: -; clone size: -; CDR3 DNA: TGTGCCAGTGCGGGGGCAGGGGGACGATACGAGCAGTACTTC; CDR3 protein: CASAGAGGRYEQYF
V gene: TRBV7-2; J gene: TRBJ1-5; D gene: -; clone size: -; CDR3 DNA: TGTGCCAGCAGCTTTGGTACGCAGCCCCAGCATTTT; CDR3 protein: CASSFGTQPQHF
V gene: TRBV19; J gene: TRBJ2-7; D gene: TRBD1; clone size: once; CDR3 DNA: TGTGCCAGTAGTTTCCGGGACAGGGGCAACGAGCAGTACTTC; CDR3 protein: CASSFRDRGNEQYF
V gene: TRBV30; J gene: TRBJ1-1; D gene: -; clone size: -; CDR3 DNA: TGTGCCTGGCGGGACGGGGCGGACACTGAAGCTTTCTTT; CDR3 protein: CAWRDGADTEAFF
V gene: TRBV11-2; J gene: TRBJ2-5; D gene: TRBD1; clone size: -; CDR3 DNA: TGTGCCAGCAGCCAGACAGGGGAAAAAGAGACCCAGTACTTC; CDR3 protein: CASSQTGEKETQYF
V gene: TRBV25-1; J gene: TRBJ1-1; D gene: TRBD1; clone size: -; CDR3 DNA: TGTGCCAGCACTTTGACAGGGGAGGACACTGAAGCTTTCTTT; CDR3 protein: CASTLTGEDTEAFF
V gene: TRBV11-2; J gene: TRBJ2-3; D gene: -; clone size: few; CDR3 DNA: TGTGCCAGCAGCTTAAACAGACTTAGCACAGATACGCAGTATTTT; CDR3 protein: CASSLNRLSTDTQYF
V gene: TRBV2; J gene: TRBJ1-6; D gene: -; clone size: -; CDR3 DNA: TGTGCCAGCATCCAGTGGACAGCCCAGGATTCACCCCTCCACTTT; CDR3 protein: CASIQWTAQDSPLHF
V gene: TRBV7-9; J gene: TRBJ2-1; D gene: TRBD2; clone size: -; CDR3 DNA: TGTGCCAGTCGATCGAGCGGGAACCTCTACAATGAGCAGTTCTTC; CDR3 protein: CASRSSGNLYNEQFF
V gene: TRBV4-3; J gene: TRBJ1-2; D gene: -; clone size: -; CDR3 DNA: TGCGCCAGCAGCCAAGATTCGACAGCAAACTATGGCTACACCTTC; CDR3 protein: CASSQDSTANYGYTF
V gene: TRBV15; J gene: TRBJ2-1; D gene: -; clone size: -; CDR3 DNA: TGTGCCACCAGCAGTTCTTATTACAATGAGCAGTTCTTC; CDR3 protein: CATSSSYYNEQFF
V gene: TRBV19; J gene: TRBJ2-1; D gene: -; clone size: -; CDR3 DNA: TGTGCCAGTAGTCCGGACTGGTTTAGGAATGAGCAGTTCTTC; CDR3 protein: CASSPDWFRNEQFF
V gene: TRBV2; J gene: TRBJ2-1; D gene: TRBD1; clone size: -; CDR3 DNA: TGTGCCAGCAGTGAAGCGGGACAGGGGGTATCCCCCCTATACAATGAGCAGTTCTTC; CDR3 protein: CASSEAGQGVSPLYNEQFF
V gene: TRBV6-1; J gene: TRBJ1-2; D gene: -; clone size: -; CDR3 DNA: TGTGCCAGCAATCCAGGACAGAGCCCTAACTATGGCTACACCTTC; CDR3 protein: CASNPGQSPNYGYTF
V gene: TRBV19; J gene: TRBJ2-2; D gene: TRBD2; clone size: -; CDR3 DNA: TGTGCCAGTAGTATCAGTAGCGGGAGGAACACCGGGGAGCTGTTTTTT; CDR3 protein: CASSISSGRNTGELFF
V gene: TRBV28; J gene: TRBJ2-5; D gene: -; clone size: -; CDR3 DNA: TGTGCCAGCAGTTTCCAGGGGACGGGGGGACAAGAGACCCAGTACTTC; CDR3 protein: CASSFQGTGGQETQYF
V gene: TRBV11-3; J gene: TRBJ2-1; D gene: TRBD2; clone size: -; CDR3 DNA: TGTGCCAGCAGCTCCCGGGGACTAGCGGGAGGCAATGAGCAGTTCTTC; CDR3 protein: CASSSRGLAGGNEQFF
V gene: TRBV11-2; J gene: TRBJ2-7; D gene: -; clone size: -; CDR3 DNA: TGTGCCAGCAGAGTTCCGGGACACCGGACCCGGGAGCAGTACTTC; CDR3 protein: CASRVPGHRTREQYF
V gene: TRBV7-9; J gene: TRBJ1-3; D gene: -; clone size: -; CDR3 DNA: TGTGCCAGCAGCCCAGATACAGGGACTGGAAACACCATATATTTT; CDR3 protein: CASSPDTGTGNTIYF
V gene: TRBV2; J gene: TRBJ2-5; D gene: -; clone size: -; CDR3 DNA: TGTGCCGACGGGGAGACCCAGTACTTC; CDR3 protein: CADGETQYF
V gene: TRBV9; J gene: TRBJ2-3; D gene: -; clone size: -; CDR3 DNA: TGTGCCAGCAGCGTAGTAATCACAGATACGCAGTATTTT; CDR3 protein: CASSVVITDTQYF
V gene: TRBV11-3; J gene: TRBJ2-3; D gene: -; clone size: -; CDR3 DNA: TGTGCCAGCAGCTTATCGGGTGGCTACGATACGCAGTATTTT; CDR3 protein: CASSLSGGYDTQYF
V gene: TRBV2; J gene: TRBJ2-7; D gene: TRBD2; clone size: -; CDR3 DNA: TGTGCCAGCTGGACGGGACTAGCGGGTCACGAGCAGTACTTC; CDR3 protein: CASWTGLAGHEQYF
V gene: TRBV4-3; J gene: TRBJ1-6; D gene: -; clone size: -; CDR3 DNA: TGCGCCAGCAGCCAAGGGACACTCGATAATTCACCCCTCCACTTT; CDR3 protein: CASSQGTLDNSPLHF
V gene: TRBV2; J gene: TRBJ1-1; D gene: -; clone size: -; CDR3 DNA: TGTGCCAGCACTGACCGGGGGGCAGGGACTGAAGCTTTCTTT; CDR3 protein: CASTDRGAGTEAFF
V gene: TRBV5-4; J gene: TRBJ2-6; D gene: TRBD2; clone size: -; CDR3 DNA: TGTGCCAGCAGGCCGACTAGCGGGGGACCCGGCTCTGGGGCCAACGTCCTGACTTTC; CDR3 protein: CASRPTSGGPGSGANVLTF